The 9 T cell receptor beta chains in this list originate from one sample, sequenced in a study of blood T cell repertoires in COVID-19. TCRdb's copy holds only in-frame clones and misses some; the assay was immunoSEQ multiplex PCR. The table records fewer than 150,000 clones, 75% to 90% of them present only once. Sequenced material: peripheral blood. These TCRs come from a woman aged 60-75 years with COVID-19, enrolled during active disease.

This clone was observed a handful of times. The rearrangement uses TRBV11-2 and TRBJ1-2; D might be TRBD1 (6 bases). V lost 5 bases and J lost 2, with 9 bases in between. Germline V gene sequence: CDR1 SGHAT, CDR2 FQNNGV. The CDR3 totals 13 residues. CDR3 in DNA: TGTGCCAGCAGCCCGGACAGAAACTATGGCTACACCTTC. It is translated as CASSPDRNYGYTF.

This chain uses TRBV5-1 with TRBJ1-1, with a possible D match to TRBD1 (5 bases). Germline loops: CDR1 SGHRS, CDR2 YFSETQ. This CDR3 has 15 amino acids. V was cut by 1 base and J by 3 bases, with 13 bases left in between. In nucleotides, the CDR3 is TGCGCCAGCAGCTTGTGGGGACGGGGGGACACTGAAGCTTTCTTT. This codes for CASSLWGRGDTEAFF. The whole variable domain, remainder taken from reference TRBV5-1 and TRBJ1-1, is KAGVTQTPRYLIKTRGQQVTLSCSPISGHRSVSWYQQTPGQGLQFLFEYFSETQRNKGNFPGRFSGRQFSNSRSEMNVSTLELGDSALYLCASSLWGRGDTEAFFGQGTRLTVV.

This clone was seen more than once but under ten times. The rearrangement uses TRBV4-1 and TRBJ2-2, with 9 positions matching TRBD2. The CDR3 has 20 residues. V was pared by 0 bases and J by 4 bases, with 15 bases of the junction left unmatched. Germline-derived CDR1 and CDR2 are MGHRA and YSYEKL. CDR3 amino acids: CASSQDELAGDPRGTGELFF. The CDR3 nucleotides read TGCGCCAGCAGCCAAGATGAGTTAGCGGGGGACCCACGGGGCACCGGGGAGCTGTTTTTT.

The chain is built from TRBV5-1 and TRBJ1-1; tentatively, D is TRBD1 (5 bases). Germline V gene lookup returns CDR1 SGHRS and CDR2 YFSETQ. V gave up 0 bases and J gave up 5 bases, with 11 bases separating them. The CDR3 covers 14 residues. CDR3 amino acids: CASSLGQSATEAFF. The CDR3 nucleotides read TGCGCCAGCAGCTTGGGACAGTCGGCGACTGAAGCTTTCTTT.

The gene calls are TRBV10-1 and TRBJ2-5; D is possibly TRBD1 (5 bases). CDR3 length: 14 amino acids. V lost 8 bases to trimming and J lost 6 bases, with 19 bases between them. From germline, CDR1 is WNHNN and CDR2 SYGVQD (reference sequence). CDR3 in amino acids: CASPLSGHGKTQYF. Here the CDR3 DNA reads TGCGCCAGCCCCTTATCAGGACACGGAAAGACCCAGTACTTC.

The rearrangement joins TRBV2 to TRBJ1-1, with a tentative D call TRBD1 (5 bases). Germline CDR1 reads SNHLY; CDR2 reads FYNNEI. V lost 6 bases and J 1 base, leaving 9 bases between the germline ends. This CDR3 is built from 13 residues. Here the CDR3 DNA reads TGTGCCAGCAGGAGGACACAGAACACTGAAGCTTTCTTT. Its translation: CASRRTQNTEAFF.

This clone was counted between two and nine times. This chain joins TRBV9 and TRBJ2-3, with 8 bases that match TRBD1. Trimming took 0 bases from V and 2 from J; bases not matched to a gene: 5. The CDR3 is 16 amino acids. CDR1 is SGDLS, CDR2 YYNGEE, per germline. The CDR3: CASSVGGTGLTDTQYF. The DNA of the CDR3 is TGTGCCAGCAGCGTAGGGGGGACAGGCCTCACAGATACGCAGTATTTT.

The J gene is TRBJ1-2, the V gene TRBV3-1 (or the pseudogene TRBV3-2), with D unresolved. CDR3 length equals 15 residues. Germline V gene lookup returns CDR1 LGHDT and CDR2 YNNKEL (reference sequence). Trimming stripped 1 base from V and 8 bases from J, with 17 bases between. The CDR3 DNA is TGTGCCAGCAGCCAAGGTCGAGGCGATCTAAGAGGCTACACCTTC. It is translated as CASSQGRGDLRGYTF.

This clone was detected only once. The V call is TRBV6-1, the J call TRBJ2-5; possibly TRBD2 for D (5 bases). Trimming shortened V by 3 bases and J by 2 bases, and 13 bases separated the two germline ends. Germline CDR1 is MNHNS and CDR2 is SASEGT. The CDR3 runs 15 residues. This CDR3 is CASSDGGLHQETQYF. The CDR3 region has the DNA TGTGCCAGCAGTGATGGAGGACTGCATCAAGAGACCCAGTACTTC.